These 10 T cell receptor beta chains came from one sample sequenced in a study of blood T cell repertoires in COVID-19. Data came from immunoSEQ multiplex PCR; TCRdb stores just in-frame clones and leaves some out. The sample has over 150,000 clones; about 80% are singletons. The sequencing sample was made of peripheral blood. The origin of the receptors is a human donor with acute or convalescent COVID-19. The donor label of this sample is uncertain.

This chain uses TRBV2 with TRBJ2-7; D unclear. This CDR3 region has 11 residues. Between the trimmed V and J ends, which lost 0 bases and 9 bases, there was a span of 6 bases. CDR1 is SNHLY and CDR2 is FYNNEI in the germline V gene. Here the CDR3 reads CASSEAATQYF. Here the CDR3 DNA reads TGTGCCAGCAGTGAAGCAGCGACGCAGTACTTC.

In this sample, this clone turned up once. This sequence joins TRBV28 and TRBJ1-3; D unclear. Germline CDR1 and CDR2: MDHEN and SYDVKM. V lost 5 bases and J 4 bases, leaving 12 bases between the germline ends. The CDR3 consists of 14 residues. As DNA, the CDR3 is TGTGCCAGCAGTCTTGTCTCGGGGGGAAACACCATATATTTT. It specifies CASSLVSGGNTIYF.

This clone turned up a few times. The chain has TRBV29-1 and TRBJ1-4; TRBD1 aligns across 8 bases. Germline V gene lookup returns CDR1 SQVTM and CDR2 ANQGSEA. The CDR3 extends over 14 amino acids. V dropped 0 bases and J dropped 7; count of bases not matched to a gene: 4. The CDR3 nucleotides read TGCAGCGTTGAAGATACCACAGGGGGTGAAAAACTGTTTTTT. Translation gives CSVEDTTGGEKLFF.

The chain carries TRBV19 and TRBJ1-4; 8 nucleotides align to TRBD1. The CDR3 has 16 amino acids. The germline gives CDR1 LNHDA, CDR2 SQIVND (reference sequence). The V and J ends lost 4 bases and 7 bases, in that order; junction bases with no gene match: 11. CDR3 residues: CASSTGSGTGTEKLFF. DNA for the CDR3: TGTGCCAGTAGTACCGGCTCCGGGACAGGAACTGAAAAACTGTTTTTT.

The chain is built from TRBV29-1 and TRBJ1-2, with D unresolved. The V end lost 1 base, the J end lost 4 bases, and 7 bases lay between the germline ends. CDR3 length: 12 amino acids. Germline-derived CDR1 and CDR2 are SQVTM and ANQGSEA. The CDR3 region has the DNA TGCAGCGTTGAAGGGCAGATCTATGGCTACACCTTC. This encodes CSVEGQIYGYTF. The full variable domain, rest sourced from reference TRBV29-1 and TRBJ1-2, is SAVISQKPSRDICQRGTSLTIQCQVDSQVTMMFWYRQQPGQSLTLIATANQGSEATYESGFVIDKFPISRPNLTFSTLTVSNMSPEDSSIYLCSVEGQIYGYTFGSGTRLTVV.

CDR3 DNA sequence: TGTGCCAGCAGCCGGAACCAGGGACAAGAGACCCAGTACTTC. As protein: CASSRNQGQETQYF. V gene TRBV11-2 combines with J gene TRBJ2-5, with a weak D call TRBD1 (5 bases). CDR1 is SGHAT and CDR2 is FQNNGV in the germline V gene. The CDR3 extends over 14 amino acids. The V end was cut by 5 bases, the J end by 2 bases, with 12 bases between.

The chain links TRBV29-1 to TRBJ1-1; tentative D call: TRBD1 (6 bases). Per the germline V gene, CDR1 is SQVTM and CDR2 is ANQGSEA. V was shortened by 7 bases and J by 1 base, with 13 bases between the two germline ends. The CDR3 covers 13 residues. The CDR3 nucleotides are TGCAGCGCCCGGCGACAGGAGAACACTGAAGCTTTCTTT. Translation: CSARRQENTEAFF. The full variable domain, its missing parts supplied by reference TRBV29-1 and TRBJ1-1, is SAVISQKPSRDICQRGTSLTIQCQVDSQVTMMFWYRQQPGQSLTLIATANQGSEATYESGFVIDKFPISRPNLTFSTLTVSNMSPEDSSIYLCSARRQENTEAFFGQGTRLTVV.

The J gene is TRBJ2-3, the V gene TRBV9; maybe TRBD2 (6 bases). CDR3 length: 14 residues. Trimming left V 7 bases short and J 4 bases short, with 16 bases between. Germline values: CDR1 SGDLS, CDR2 YYNGEE. CDR3 coding DNA: TGTGCCAGCGGGGGAGGCGGATCAGCAGATACGCAGTATTTT. Its translation is CASGGGGSADTQYF. Full variable domain (missing parts from reference TRBV9 and TRBJ2-3): DSGVTQTPKHLITATGQRVTLRCSPRSGDLSVYWYQQSLDQGLQFLIQYYNGEERAKGNILERFSAQQFPDLHSELNLSSLELGDSALYFCASGGGGSADTQYFGPGTRLTVL.

The rearrangement links TRBV12-3 or TRBV12-4 to TRBJ1-5; a possible D gene is TRBD1 (6 bases). V was clipped by 7 bases and J by 6 bases, with 13 bases between them. This CDR3 has 13 amino acids. As DNA, the CDR3 is TGTGCCAGCACCCTCAGGGGTGGTCAGCCCCAGCATTTT. Amino acids: CASTLRGGQPQHF.

This chain uses TRBV27 with TRBJ1-5; D is possibly TRBD1 (5 bases). The length of the CDR3 is 15 residues. Germline V gene sequence: CDR1 MNHEY, CDR2 SMNVEV (reference sequence). Trimming pared 8 bases from V and 4 bases from J, leaving 18 bases between. CDR3 loop: CASGLSWGVNQPQHF. The CDR3 DNA follows: TGTGCCAGCGGCCTATCATGGGGGGTTAATCAGCCCCAGCATTTT.